Below are 10 T cell receptor beta chains sequenced from a single sample in a study of chemoradiotherapy in HPV16-positive cancers. The assay was immunoSEQ multiplex PCR, and TCRdb's table has in-frame clones only and misses some. The data show about 53,000 clones, around nine tenths seen once. The source material was blood, sampled from a patient who underwent chemoradiotherapy. These receptors all stem from a human donor with HPV-associated anogenital cancer.

The chain combines TRBV5-4 with TRBJ2-1, with 9 bases that match TRBD1. The trim removed 7 bases at V and 6 bases at J, leaving 8 bases unmatched. Germline V CDR1 and CDR2: SGHNT, YYREEE (reference sequence). This CDR3 has 14 residues. The CDR3 region has the DNA TGTGCCAGCCTACGACAGGGGGGGAGCAATGAGCAGTTCTTC. It specifies CASLRQGGSNEQFF.

This chain joins TRBV27 and TRBJ2-1; D ambiguous. Germline V gene sequence: CDR1 MNHEY, CDR2 SMNVEV (reference sequence). This CDR3 is 12 amino acids long. Between the trimmed V and J ends, which lost 4 bases and 14 bases, there was a span of 15 bases. DNA for the CDR3: TGTGCCAGCAGTTCCTCCCCTGGGAAGGAGTTCTTC. As protein: CASSSSPGKEFF.

J is TRBJ1-2 and V is TRBV2, with D unresolved. The CDR3 has 13 residues. V lost 8 bases and J 4 bases, leaving 14 bases between the germline ends. The V gene's germline CDR1 is SNHLY and CDR2 FYNNEI. CDR3 region: CASLETGSYGYTF. DNA of the CDR3: TGTGCCAGCCTCGAGACGGGAAGCTATGGCTACACCTTC.

The chain combines TRBV5-6 with TRBJ2-4; D remains unclear. V was shortened by 3 bases and J by 1 base, with 14 bases between the two germline ends. The V gene's germline CDR1 is SGHDT and CDR2 YYEEEE. The CDR3 is 16 amino acids. The chain's CDR3 is CASSSAEAPAKNIQYF. The CDR3 nucleotides read TGTGCCAGCAGCTCGGCGGAAGCCCCGGCCAAAAACATTCAGTACTTC.

V and J are TRBV7-8 and TRBJ1-2, with 8 bases fitting TRBD1. The CDR3 consists of 16 residues. J was trimmed by 3 bases and V by 5 bases; bases with no gene match: 11. CDR1 is SGHVS, CDR2 FQNEAQ, per germline. CDR3 sequence: CASSLSIRDRHYGYTF. The DNA for the CDR3 is TGTGCCAGCAGCCTCTCTATCCGGGACAGGCACTATGGCTACACCTTC. The complete variable domain, with remaining parts taken from reference TRBV7-8 and TRBJ1-2, reads GAGVSQSPRYKVAKRGQDVALRCDPISGHVSLFWYQQALGQGPEFLTYFQNEAQLDKSGLPSDRFFAERPEGSVSTLKIQRTQQEDSAVYLCASSLSIRDRHYGYTFGSGTRLTVV.

The chain carries TRBV7-8 and TRBJ2-7; the match to TRBD2 covers 8 bases. CDR3 length: 14 residues. Losses at the gene ends were 1 base for V and 3 bases for J; bases not matched to a gene: 2. The V gene's germline CDR1 is SGHVS and CDR2 FQNEAQ. The CDR3 region is CASSLVTSDYEQYF. The CDR3 DNA is TGTGCCAGCAGCTTAGTGACTAGCGACTACGAGCAGTACTTC.

This rearrangement joins TRBV10-1 to TRBJ1-2; D is ambiguous. Germline loops: CDR1 WNHNN, CDR2 SYGVQD (reference sequence). This CDR3 contains 13 residues. V lost 0 bases, J lost 7 bases, and 9 bases lay in between. The CDR3 nucleotides are TGCGCCAGCAGTGAGTCGGGTCCCCCTGGCTACACCTTC. Its translation is CASSESGPPGYTF.

This chain connects TRBV7-9 to TRBJ2-2; possibly TRBD1 or TRBD2 for D (5 bases each). V was shortened by 4 bases and J by 8 bases, with 14 bases between the two germline ends. This CDR3 is built from 14 residues. Germline assignment: CDR1 SEHNR and CDR2 FQNEAQ (reference sequence). The CDR3 DNA reads TGTGCCAGCAGCTCGGGACCCGCGGTGGGGGAGCTGTTTTTT. It specifies CASSSGPAVGELFF.

V gene TRBV7-9 combines with J gene TRBJ1-1; D possibly corresponds to TRBD1 (6 bases). The ends were cut back, 5 bases at V and 5 bases at J, with 12 bases in the middle. The CDR3 runs 13 residues. Germline CDR1 reads SEHNR; CDR2 reads FQNEAQ (reference sequence). CDR3 region: CASSPGETTEAFF. DNA for the CDR3: TGTGCCAGCAGCCCAGGGGAGACAACTGAAGCTTTCTTT.

J is TRBJ1-3 and V is TRBV18; TRBD1 matches at 8 bases. From germline, CDR1 is KGHSH and CDR2 LQKENI. There are 16 residues in the CDR3. V lost 3 bases to trimming and J lost 0 bases; unmatched junction nucleotides: 4. The CDR3 bases are TGTGCCAGCTCACCGGGACAGGTCAACTCTGGAAACACCATATATTTT. Translated: CASSPGQVNSGNTIYF.